This T cell receptor beta chain was captured by sequencing in a study of tumor-infiltrating lymphocytes in primary liver carcinoma. Study summary: Surgical resection was used to treat these primary liver carcinoma patients. The five patients, who were men and women, ranged in age from 30 to 69 years.

Constant-region priming of 500 ng total RNA yielded TCR beta cDNA. Slightly modified ARM-PCR, run as three nested multiplex PCR rounds, produced the TCR beta libraries. TRBV1-TRBV30 forward and Cbeta reverse primers drove the first two roughly 10-cycle rounds. TCRdb passed the multiplex PCR reads through MiXCR, listing each CDR3 protein once. The table shows about 310,000 distinct CDR3 sequences, with more than 55% occurring only once. It was unsorted whole blood that yielded blood RNA, and germline DNA was also extracted. The germline V gene has CDR1 SGHNT and CDR2 YYREEE (reference sequence). With 4 bases removed from V and 3 bases from J, the gap between germline ends came to 13 bases. CDR3 size: 14 residues.

This clonotype was sampled from a man aged 35 to 55 with primary liver carcinoma and hepatitis B virus infection. The chain links TRBV5-4 to TRBJ2-5; D uncertain. The specimen was peripheral blood. CDR3 sequence (DNA): TGTGCCAGCAGCAGCTTGGGTGGAGAAGAGACCCAGTACTTC. As protein: CASSSLGGEETQYF.